Here is one TCR beta chain with its context. This clonotype was counted between two and nine times. This clone's antigen is unknown. Base qualities are missing; no much larger clone stands one base away. Library preparation used PCR. DNA from cultured CD4+ T cells was subjected to TCR sequencing with the Oncomine TCR Beta short-read assay at the Johns Hopkins FTIC core. The QIAamp micro DNA kit was used to extract genomic DNA from the cultured CD4+ T cells. The Oncomine TCR Beta libraries from cultured CD4+ T cells were pooled using unique dual indexes and then sequenced on an Illumina iSeq 100. The original pipeline was this. Non-productive sequences were filtered out, and CDR3s that did not start with C, did not end with F or W, or were shorter than 7 amino acids were discarded. The MANAFEST web application was used to identify antigen-specific clonotypes by comparing peptide-stimulated wells against reference wells and other culture wells. To be called positive, a clone needed an FDR below 0.05, an odds ratio above 5, and a productive frequency above 0.1% in at least two of three replicate wells. Clonotypes that were significantly expanded in both SARS-CoV-2 spike wells and at least one common cold coronavirus spike condition were defined as cross-reactive. Similarity between CDR3 sequences was evaluated in R version 3.6.1 using Levenshtein distances (stringdist) and unrooted phylogenetic trees (ape). TCRdb passed the public sequencing reads through fastp at Q25 and MiXCR, retaining productive beta sequences. Rows matching on CDR3 protein sequence are summarized as one entry with the most common DNA and genes. TCRdb's processing, not the authors', yielded these V and J calls. In this sample the table shows 20,000 to 25,000 distinct CDR3 sequences, over 35% of which occur a single time. The ten largest clones take up roughly 20% of the sample.

This record comes from a study of vaccination and CD4 T cells after COVID-19 (dated by TCRdb to between 2021 and 2022). About the full investigation: The convalescent cohort included six males and four females, with two Hispanic individuals, seven Caucasians, two Asians and one multiracial person. In control cultures, a CEFX viral epitope pool was used as positive control, an HIV-1 Nef peptide pool was used as negative control, or no peptide was added. Participants received two doses of either the Pfizer-BioNTech BNT162b2 vaccine (n=8) or the Moderna mRNA-1273 vaccine (n=2). The time from the second vaccine dose to post-vaccine blood sampling had a median of roughly 79 days and ranged from about 14 to 241 days. Post-COVID blood samples were collected from convalescent patients a median of approximately 93 days after diagnosis, with a range of roughly 30 to 161 days. Culture stimuli were overlapping spike peptide pools from SARS-CoV-2 and from the common cold coronaviruses HCoV-NL63, HCoV-OC43 and HCoV-229E. The spike-specific CD4+ TCR repertoire was compared before and after mRNA vaccination in 10 COVID-19 convalescent patients and a few infection-naive healthy vaccine recipients. Overall study outcomes, separate from this receptor: Among convalescent patients, a median about 90% of the SARS-CoV-2-reactive clones seen after vaccination appeared only after vaccination, which suggests priming specific to the vaccine. The median number of SARS-CoV-2-reactive clonotypes rose from roughly 20 after infection to 38 after vaccination, but the change was not significant. Nearly all vaccine-specific clones in convalescent patients (304 of 307) were mono-reactive for SARS-CoV-2 spike rather than cross-reactive with common cold coronaviruses. The study included relatively few convalescent patients and did not analyze early timepoints after natural infection.

The V and J ends are trimmed by 3 bases and 0 bases, leaving 13 bases between them. In the germline V gene (reference sequence), CDR1 corresponds to LNHDA and CDR2 to SQIVND. CDR3 length: 16 amino acids, cysteine to phenylalanine. Of all the DNA, just the CDR3 is kept, 48 bases in frame from base 1. The treatment or condition label, as the study defines it: approximately nine-day PBMC culture with coronavirus spike peptide pools or control peptides (ViraFEST assay). The ViraFEST assay was used in the study, in which antigen-specific T cells were expanded with peptide pools and expanded clonotypes were subsequently identified by TCR sequencing. The absence of prior SARS-CoV-2 infection in healthy vaccine recipients was confirmed by negative nucleocapsid antibody tests before and after vaccination. PBMCs were cultured at approximately 2 million per well in IMDM supplemented with around 5.5% human AB serum and 9 to 10 IU/ml IL-2, with approximately 10 ug/ml peptide pools added. Half of the culture medium was replaced with fresh IL-2-containing medium on days 3 and 7. CD4+ T cells were isolated after around 9 days of culture through negative selection using the EasySep CD4+ T cell isolation kit. Ficoll-Paque Plus gradient centrifugation was used to isolate PBMCs from whole blood, and the isolated PBMCs were then either used fresh or cryopreserved at -140C. Each culture condition was generally run in triplicate wells.

The rearranged chain carries TRBV19 and TRBJ2-3; 5 matching bases give a weak D call of TRBD2. The material was CD4+ T cells from blood, cultured in vitro, obtained before SARS-CoV-2 vaccination. The clonotype comes from a human donor who received a COVID-19 vaccine. The DNA reads TGTGCCAGTAGTATCGGAGGAGACGGTAGCACAGATACGCAGTATTTT. Translation gives CASSIGGDGSTDTQYF. With all but the CDR3 taken from the reference TRBV19 and TRBJ2-3 genes, the full variable domain is: DGGITQSPKYLFRKEGQNVTLSCEQNLNHDAMYWYRQDPGQGLRLIYYSQIVNDFQKGDIAEGYSVSREKKESFPLTVTSAQKNPTAFYLCASSIGGDGSTDTQYFGPGTRLTVL.